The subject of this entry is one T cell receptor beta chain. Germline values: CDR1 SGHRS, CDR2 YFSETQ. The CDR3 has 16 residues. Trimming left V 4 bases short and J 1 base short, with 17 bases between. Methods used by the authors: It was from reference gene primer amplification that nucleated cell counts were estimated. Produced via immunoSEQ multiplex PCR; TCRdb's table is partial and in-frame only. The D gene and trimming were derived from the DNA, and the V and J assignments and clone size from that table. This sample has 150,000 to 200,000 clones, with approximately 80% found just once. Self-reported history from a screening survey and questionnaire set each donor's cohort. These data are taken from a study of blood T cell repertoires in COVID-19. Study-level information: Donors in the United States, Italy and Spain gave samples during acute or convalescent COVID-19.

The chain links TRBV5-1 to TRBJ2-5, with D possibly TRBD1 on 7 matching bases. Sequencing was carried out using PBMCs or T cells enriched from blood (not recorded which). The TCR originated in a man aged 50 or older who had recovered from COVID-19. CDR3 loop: CASSVSTGRRQETQYF. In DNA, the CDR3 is TGCGCCAGCAGCGTGTCGACAGGGAGGCGCCAAGAGACCCAGTACTTC.